This TCR beta chain was identified in a study of early T cells in non-severe SARS-CoV-2 infection. Study context: Alpha and beta chains were unpaired, from unsorted whole-blood bulk RNA.

Study observations and caveats: VDJdb matching skewed toward anti-spike CD8 responses, missing private and CD4 specificities.

Individual cDNA molecules each received unique molecular identifiers attached to them. TCRdb reprocessed the 5' RACE reads with MiXCR, giving one entry per CDR3 protein. Of around 64,000 distinct CDR3 sequences listed, over 10% are singletons. This clonotype showed up many times. Its antigen is not identified. The receptor was isolated from an adult who was a healthcare worker with PCR-confirmed SARS-CoV-2 infection or an uninfected control (not recorded which). Source: whole blood, taken at baseline.

The CDR3 loop is CAWKGTAYEQYF. CDR3 in DNA: TGTGCCTGGAAGGGCACAGCCTACGAGCAGTACTTC. The gene calls are TRBV30 and TRBJ2-7; D is unclear. Germline V gives CDR1 GTSNPN, CDR2 SVGIG (reference sequence). V was pared by 4 bases and J by 2 bases, with 9 bases between. The CDR3 consists of 12 residues.